Following are 32 T cell receptor beta chains from one sample sequenced in a study of blood T cells in healthy people across ages. With a J-beta primer mix and a sample-barcoded 5' primer, a second PCR ran 7 to 11 cycles. TCRdb called the 5' RACE reads again in MiXCR, with one record for every CDR3 protein. The sample lists approximately 780,000 distinct CDR3 sequences; 20% to 30% were seen once. Separately, the same data were catalogued under a study of T cells of mothers and their children.

Sequenced: blood. The receptors originated from a boy aged 5 to 17 in good health.

V usage is TRBV7-2 and J usage is TRBJ2-7; D remains ambiguous. Trimming removed 5 bases at V and 2 bases at J, with 10 bases between. CDR1 and CDR2 from the germline V gene are SGHTA and FQGNSA. The CDR3 is 13 residues long. Written as DNA, the CDR3 is TGTGCCAGCAGCCACCAGACACCCTACGAGCAGTACTTC. Its protein is CASSHQTPYEQYF.

The rearrangement uses TRBV28 and TRBJ2-7; TRBD1 or TRBD2 may be the D gene (5 bases each). This CDR3 is 14 amino acids long. From germline, CDR1 is MDHEN and CDR2 SYDVKM. V lost 5 bases to trimming and J lost 5 bases, with 16 bases between them. CDR3: CASSPGPAVNEQYF. Written as DNA, the CDR3 is TGTGCCAGCAGTCCGGGACCAGCGGTCAACGAGCAGTACTTC.

This rearrangement joins TRBV20-1 to TRBJ2-1; 10 nucleotides align to TRBD2. Trimming cost V 3 bases and J 8 bases; bases outside gene matches: 22. Germline values: CDR1 DFQATT, CDR2 SNEGSKA (reference sequence). CDR3 length equals 19 residues. CDR3 coding DNA: TGCAGTGCTAGGGGCTTTTCGTCGTATAAGCGGGAGGGTCTCGATGAGCAGTTCTTC. This translates into CSARGFSSYKREGLDEQFF.

This chain joins TRBV7-2 and TRBJ2-1; 12 bases map to TRBD2. The V gene end was trimmed by 7 bases and the J gene end by 10 bases; junction bases not matched to a gene: 11. Germline CDR1 is SGHTA and CDR2 is FQGNSA. The CDR3 has 15 residues. The chain's CDR3 is CASTRSSGRANEQFF. In DNA, the CDR3 is TGTGCCAGCACCCGGTCTAGCGGGAGGGCCAACGAGCAGTTCTTC.

This clonotype was found a few times. The chain recombines TRBV6-6 with TRBJ2-3; D perhaps matches TRBD2 (5 bases). Between the trimmed V and J ends, which lost 5 bases and 5 bases, there was a span of 20 bases. Germline V lookup: CDR1 MNHNY, CDR2 SVGAGI (reference sequence). This CDR3 comprises 16 residues. The CDR3 spells CASSSLAEGEGDTQYF. For the CDR3, the DNA is TGTGCCAGCAGTAGTCTGGCTGAGGGAGAAGGAGATACGCAGTATTTT.

The chain combines TRBV4-1 with TRBJ2-1; D is unresolved. The J call is doubtful: the DNA matches TRBJ2-5 better. This CDR3 has 14 amino acids. Per germline, CDR1 MGHRA and CDR2 YSYEKL. DNA of the CDR3: TGCGCCAGCAGCCAAACCCTAATCGGGGAGACCCAGTACTTC. Protein product: CASSQTLIGETQYF.

Only a few counts were recorded for this clonotype. A read error may produce the germline difference seen at one junction end. The V and J genes are TRBV20-1 and TRBJ2-3; 15 bases map to TRBD2. The germline CDR1 and CDR2 sequences are DFQATT and SNEGSKA (reference sequence). The CDR3 is 19 amino acids. CDR3 DNA: TGCAGTGCTAAGGGACTAGCGGGGGGCCGATCGGTGTGGGTAGATACGCAGTACTTT. Protein: CSAKGLAGGRSVWVDTQYF.

The V gene is TRBV5-1, the J gene TRBJ2-7; 10 bases fit TRBD1. V was pared by 0 bases and J by 2 bases, with 5 bases of the junction left unmatched. CDR3 size: 16 residues. Germline values: CDR1 SGHRS, CDR2 YFSETQ. CDR3 coding DNA: TGCGCCAGCAGCTTGGAGGGACAGGGGAGCCCCTACGAGCAGTACTTC. It yields the protein CASSLEGQGSPYEQYF.

This chain joins TRBV29-1 and TRBJ2-1; TRBD2 matches at 11 bases. CDR3 length equals 14 residues. Trimming at V came to 3 bases and at J to 8 bases, leaving 6 bases not matched to a gene. CDR1 SQVTM and CDR2 ANQGSEA come from the germline V gene. In nucleotides, the CDR3 is TGCAGCGTTGACCGCCTAGCGGGGGGCGATGAGCAGTTCTTC. Its translation: CSVDRLAGGDEQFF.

The chain combines TRBV6-2 or TRBV6-3 with TRBJ2-7; D remains ambiguous. Trimming stripped 8 bases from V and 5 bases from J, with 7 bases between. Per the germline V gene, CDR1 is MNHEY and CDR2 is SVGEGT. This CDR3 has 10 residues. The CDR3 DNA reads as TGTGCCAGCGGACCTCACGAGCAGTACTTC. Its protein product is CASGPHEQYF.

To note about this clonotype: One junction end does not reproduce the germline sequence, and a read error may be involved. CDR3 in amino acids: CATSPRWDRGEKLFF. The CDR3 DNA reads TGTGCCACCAGCCCCCGATGGGACAGGGGAGAAAAACTGTTTTTT. The rearrangement links TRBV7-8 to TRBJ1-4, with TRBD1 matching 10 bases. CDR3 length equals 15 residues. Germline CDR1 reads SGHVS; CDR2 reads FQNEAQ.

The chain joins TRBV5-1 to TRBJ2-3, with D hard to call. Germline CDR1 SGHRS, CDR2 YFSETQ. This CDR3 contains 13 residues. Trimming left V 5 bases short and J 3 bases short, with 10 bases between. The CDR3 DNA is TGCGCCAGCAGTTCCTTTCAGACAGATACGCAGTATTTT. It is translated as CASSSFQTDTQYF.

This sequence joins TRBV14 and TRBJ2-2, with D possibly being TRBD1 (5 bases). V was trimmed by 4 bases and J by 8 bases, leaving 14 bases between them. The CDR3 is 14 amino acids. In germline, CDR1 is SGHDN, CDR2 FVKESK. CDR3 in amino acids: CASSPRVGRGELFF. The CDR3 DNA reads as TGTGCCAGCAGCCCCAGGGTGGGCCGAGGGGAGCTGTTTTTT.

The chain recombines TRBV20-1 with TRBJ2-5; TRBD2 aligns across 8 bases. The assigned J gene may be wrong: the sequence end matches TRBJ2-7 better. CDR1 is DFQATT, CDR2 SNEGSKA, per germline (reference sequence). This CDR3 is built from 15 residues. The CDR3 nucleotides are TGCAGTGCTAGAGATGGCGGGGGGTCAAACTACGAGCAGTACTTC. Its translation: CSARDGGGSNYEQYF.

The chain is built from TRBV6-2 or TRBV6-3 and TRBJ2-5; D is unclear. The end of the DNA is better explained by TRBJ2-1, so the J call may be wrong. CDR1 and CDR2 (germline): MNHEY, SVGEGT. CDR3 length: 15 residues. The CDR3 nucleotides are TGTGCCAGCAGTTACGGGTCTTGGGAAGGGAATGAGCAGTTCTTC. Translation gives CASSYGSWEGNEQFF.

This clonotype was seen more than once but under ten times. The V call is TRBV20-1, the J call TRBJ2-7; TRBD2 aligns across 8 bases. V shed 3 bases and J 2 bases; nucleotides not matched to a gene: 3. The CDR3 has 13 amino acids. The germline CDR1 and CDR2 sequences are DFQATT and SNEGSKA (reference sequence). The CDR3 region is CSASAGGTYEQYF. For the CDR3, the DNA is TGCAGTGCTAGCGCGGGGGGTACCTACGAGCAGTACTTC.

J is TRBJ2-1 and V is TRBV20-1, with a possible D match to TRBD2 (5 bases). Trimming removed 5 bases from V and 2 bases from J, with 10 bases in between. The CDR3 loop spans 13 amino acids. CDR1 is DFQATT, CDR2 SNEGSKA, per germline (reference sequence). CDR3 bases: TGCAGTGCTTACCGGGGAACCTACAATGAGCAGTTCTTC. The encoded protein is CSAYRGTYNEQFF.

Notes on this clonotype: At one boundary the junction diverges from the germline segment, which might be a read error. The rearrangement joins TRBV12-3 or TRBV12-4 to TRBJ2-2, with 14 bases identical to TRBD2. The CDR3 has 17 residues. CDR3 residues: CAGSELGLAGDMWELFF. The CDR3, as DNA: TGTGCCGGCAGCGAGCTGGGACTAGCGGGGGACATGTGGGAGCTGTTTTTT.

The rearrangement joins TRBV29-1 to TRBJ2-7, with TRBD1 matching over 9 bases. CDR3 size: 14 residues. J was trimmed by 3 bases and V by 4 bases; bases with no gene match: 7. CDR1 and CDR2 from the germline V gene are SQVTM and ANQGSEA. The CDR3 here is CSVANGQGIYEQYF. The CDR3 bases are TGCAGCGTTGCTAATGGACAGGGGATCTACGAGCAGTACTTC.

The genes are TRBV25-1 and TRBJ2-1; no reliable D call. This CDR3 spans 14 amino acids. V was shortened by 1 base and J by 8 bases, with 12 bases between the two germline ends. In germline, CDR1 is MGHDK, CDR2 SYGVNS. CDR3 nucleotide sequence: TGTGCCAGCAGTGAATTTGGTGTTACGGATGAGCAGTTCTTC. Its protein product is CASSEFGVTDEQFF.

The chain joins TRBV10-3 to TRBJ2-2; a weak D match, TRBD1 (6 bases). V was trimmed by 9 bases and J by 2 bases, leaving 13 bases between them. The CDR3 has 14 residues. The germline V gene has CDR1 ENHRY and CDR2 SYGVKD. The CDR3 DNA is TGTGCCATAGGGGACACCCATAACACCGGGGAGCTGTTTTTT. This encodes CAIGDTHNTGELFF.

This clonotype has only a few counts. The V call is TRBV12-3 or TRBV12-4, the J call TRBJ1-1, with D tentatively TRBD1 (6 bases). The CDR3 is 13 amino acids. Trimming shortened V by 6 bases and J by 8 bases, and 16 bases separated the two germline ends. CDR3: CASSSGTPLEAFF. In DNA, the CDR3 is TGTGCCAGCAGCTCCGGGACACCACTCGAAGCTTTCTTT.

V usage is TRBV7-2 and J usage is TRBJ2-3, with 8 bases matching TRBD2. After removal of 4 bases from V and 0 bases from J, the junction contained 6 bases not matched to a gene. The CDR3 loop spans 16 amino acids. The V gene's germline CDR1 is SGHTA and CDR2 FQGNSA. In nucleotides, the CDR3 is TGTGCCAGCAGCTCCTTAGCGGGAACTAGCACAGATACGCAGTATTTT. This encodes CASSSLAGTSTDTQYF.

About this clonotype: At one end the junction does not follow the germline gene, possibly because of a read error. The chain carries TRBV11-2 and TRBJ1-4; 8 bases match TRBD1. There are 22 residues in the CDR3. Germline assignment: CDR1 SGHAT and CDR2 FQNNGV. The CDR3 DNA reads as TGTGCCAGCAGCTTTCAAGAGGCTGTGGGTTGGACAGGGATATTAACTAATGACAAACTGTTTTTT. Its protein product is CASSFQEAVGWTGILTNDKLFF.

In its sample, this clonotype was seen a few times. The J gene is TRBJ1-1, the V gene TRBV5-1; TRBD1 might be the D (5 bases). Trimming left V 0 bases short and J 2 bases short, with 17 bases between. The CDR3 consists of 17 residues. Germline V lookup: CDR1 SGHRS, CDR2 YFSETQ. CDR3 in amino acids: CASSLAPARGVNTEAFF. CDR3 DNA: TGCGCCAGCAGCTTGGCTCCTGCACGGGGGGTTAACACTGAAGCTTTCTTT.

As to this clonotype: A read error may account for a junction end that differs from germline. V usage is TRBV3-1 and J usage is TRBJ1-2, with D perhaps matching TRBD1 (5 bases). Germline CDR1 LGHDT, CDR2 YNNKEL (reference sequence). The CDR3 runs to 13 residues. CDR3 DNA: TGTGCCAGCAGCCGGGACGGCGACTATAGCTACACCTTC. It codes for CASSRDGDYSYTF. Combining the CDR3 with reference TRBV3-1 and TRBJ1-2 gives the whole variable domain DTAVSQTPKYLVTQMGNDKSIKCEQNLGHDTMYWYKQDSKKFLKIMFSYNNKELIINETVPNRFSPKSPDKAHLNLHINSLELGDSAVYFCASSRDGDYSYTFGSGTRLTVV.

CDR3 loop: CGTDRGYEQYF. DNA for the CDR3: TGTGGGACTGACAGGGGTTACGAGCAGTACTTC. This rearrangement joins TRBV28 to TRBJ2-7; 8 positions match TRBD1. The germline V gene encodes CDR1 MDHEN and CDR2 SYDVKM. The CDR3 totals 11 residues.

This clonotype occurred a few times. The V gene is TRBV5-1, the J gene TRBJ2-1; possibly TRBD2 for D (6 bases). The J call may be in error: the DNA end matches TRBJ2-7 better. Germline-derived CDR1 and CDR2 are SGHRS and YFSETQ. This CDR3 has 15 amino acids. This chain's CDR3 is CASSGGDRERNEQYF. CDR3 nucleotide sequence: TGCGCCAGCAGCGGCGGGGACCGAGAAAGGAACGAGCAGTACTTC.

A few counts support this clonotype. J is TRBJ2-1 and V is TRBV29-1; no clear D. Germline assignment: CDR1 SQVTM and CDR2 ANQGSEA. The CDR3 has 14 residues. Trimming stripped 3 bases from V and 7 bases from J, with 16 bases between. CDR3 in DNA: TGCAGCGTTGATGGGGTGGGCCTGAAGAATGAGCAGTTCTTC. Encoded protein: CSVDGVGLKNEQFF.

The rearrangement links TRBV3-1 to TRBJ1-4; possibly TRBD1 for D (5 bases). This CDR3 has 19 residues. Germline CDR1 is LGHDT and CDR2 is YNNKEL (reference sequence). Trimming took off 1 base at V and 7 bases at J, with 25 bases between the two ends. CDR3 in DNA: TGTGCCAGCAGCCAAGTTTTCCTCGAAGTTGGGGGGGTCAGTGAAAAACTGTTTTTT. Residues: CASSQVFLEVGGVSEKLFF.

Only a few counts were recorded for this clonotype. This chain joins TRBV7-9 and TRBJ1-1; 11 nucleotides match TRBD1. With 5 bases clipped from V and 5 bases from J, the junction kept 7 bases outside the gene matches. Germline assignment: CDR1 SEHNR and CDR2 FQNEAQ (reference sequence). CDR3 length: 15 residues. CDR3 loop: CASSTGQGALTEAFF. DNA for the CDR3: TGTGCCAGCAGCACCGGACAGGGGGCGCTGACTGAAGCTTTCTTT. The full variable domain, its missing parts supplied by reference TRBV7-9 and TRBJ1-1, is DTGVSQNPRHKITKRGQNVTFRCDPISEHNRLYWYRQTLGQGPEFLTYFQNEAQLEKSRLLSDRFSAERPKGSFSTLEIQRTEQGDSAMYLCASSTGQGALTEAFFGQGTRLTVV.

This clonotype was observed a few times. V is TRBV10-3 and J is TRBJ2-2; TRBD2 might be the D (6 bases). V was cut by 6 bases and J by 5 bases, with 13 bases left in between. The CDR3 has 14 amino acids. From germline, CDR1 is ENHRY and CDR2 SYGVKD. CDR3 protein: CAIREGRRTGELFF. The CDR3, as DNA: TGTGCCATCAGGGAGGGTAGGAGGACCGGGGAGCTGTTTTTT.